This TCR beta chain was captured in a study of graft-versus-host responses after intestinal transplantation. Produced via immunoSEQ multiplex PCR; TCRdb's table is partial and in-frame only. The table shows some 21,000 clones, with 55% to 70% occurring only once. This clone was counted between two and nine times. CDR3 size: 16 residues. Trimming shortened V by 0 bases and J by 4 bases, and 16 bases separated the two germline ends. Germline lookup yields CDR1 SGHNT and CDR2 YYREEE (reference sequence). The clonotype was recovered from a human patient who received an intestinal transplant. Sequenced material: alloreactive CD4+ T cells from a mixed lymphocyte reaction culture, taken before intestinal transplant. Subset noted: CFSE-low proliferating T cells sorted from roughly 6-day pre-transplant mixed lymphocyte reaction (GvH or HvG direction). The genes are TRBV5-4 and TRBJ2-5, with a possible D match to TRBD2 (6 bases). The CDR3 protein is CASSLAHGSWGETQYF. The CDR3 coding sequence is TGTGCCAGCAGCTTGGCTCACGGGAGCTGGGGAGAGACCCAGTACTTC.